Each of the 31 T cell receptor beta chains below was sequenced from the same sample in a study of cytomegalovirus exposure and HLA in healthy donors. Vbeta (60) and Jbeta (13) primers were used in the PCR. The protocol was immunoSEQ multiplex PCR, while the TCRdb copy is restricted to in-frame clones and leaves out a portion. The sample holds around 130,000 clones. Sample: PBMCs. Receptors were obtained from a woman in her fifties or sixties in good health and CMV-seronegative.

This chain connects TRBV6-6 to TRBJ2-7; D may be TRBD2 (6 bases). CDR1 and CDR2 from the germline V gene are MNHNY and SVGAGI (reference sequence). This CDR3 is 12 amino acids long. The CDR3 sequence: CAGGTDYYEQYF. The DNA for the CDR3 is TGTGCAGGCGGGACGGATTACTACGAGCAGTACTTC.

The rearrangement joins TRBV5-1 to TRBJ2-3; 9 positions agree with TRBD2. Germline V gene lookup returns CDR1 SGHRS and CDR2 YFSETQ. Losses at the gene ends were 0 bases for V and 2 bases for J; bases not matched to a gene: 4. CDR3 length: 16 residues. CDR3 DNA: TGCGCCAGCAGCTTGGTCCTAGCGGGATACACAGATACGCAGTATTTT. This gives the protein CASSLVLAGYTDTQYF.

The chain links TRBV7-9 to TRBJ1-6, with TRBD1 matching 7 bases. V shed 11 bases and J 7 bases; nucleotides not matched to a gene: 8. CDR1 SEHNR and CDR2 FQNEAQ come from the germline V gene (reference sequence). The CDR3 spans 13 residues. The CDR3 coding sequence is TGTGCCGGAACCGGGACAGAGAATTCACCCCTCCACTTT. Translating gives CAGTGTENSPLHF.

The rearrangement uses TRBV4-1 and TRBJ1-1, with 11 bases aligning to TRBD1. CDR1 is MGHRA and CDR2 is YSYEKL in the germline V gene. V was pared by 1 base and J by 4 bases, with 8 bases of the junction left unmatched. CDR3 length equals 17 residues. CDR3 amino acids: CASSQVDRGLGGTEAFF. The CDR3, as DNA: TGCGCCAGCAGCCAAGTGGACAGGGGGCTAGGAGGCACTGAAGCTTTCTTT.

This CDR3 is CASSLGPAGGDTEAFF. The CDR3 DNA is TGTGCCAGCAGCTTAGGCCCGGCAGGGGGCGACACTGAAGCTTTCTTT. The genes are TRBV7-2 and TRBJ1-1; 8 bases align to TRBD1. The CDR3 totals 16 residues. V was clipped by 1 base and J by 3 bases; unmatched bases: 7. Germline loops: CDR1 SGHTA, CDR2 FQGNSA. Based on the CDR3 plus reference TRBV7-2 and TRBJ1-1, the full variable domain is GAGVSQSPSNKVTEKGKDVELRCDPISGHTALYWYRQSLGQGLEFLIYFQGNSAPDKSGLPSDRFSAERTGGSVSTLTIQRTQQEDSAVYLCASSLGPAGGDTEAFFGQGTRLTVV.

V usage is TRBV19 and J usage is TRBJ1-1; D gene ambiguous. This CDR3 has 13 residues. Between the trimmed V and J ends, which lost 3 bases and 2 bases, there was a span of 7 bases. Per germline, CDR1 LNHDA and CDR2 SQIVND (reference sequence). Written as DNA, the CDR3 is TGTGCCAGTAGTATTTCATTCAACACTGAAGCTTTCTTT. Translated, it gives CASSISFNTEAFF.

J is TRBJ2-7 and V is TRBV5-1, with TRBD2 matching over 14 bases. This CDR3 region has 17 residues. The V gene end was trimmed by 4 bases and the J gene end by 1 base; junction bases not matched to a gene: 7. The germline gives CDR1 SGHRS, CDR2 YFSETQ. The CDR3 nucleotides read TGCGCCAGCAGCGCAGGGACTAGCGGGAGTCAATCCTACGAGCAGTACTTC. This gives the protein CASSAGTSGSQSYEQYF.

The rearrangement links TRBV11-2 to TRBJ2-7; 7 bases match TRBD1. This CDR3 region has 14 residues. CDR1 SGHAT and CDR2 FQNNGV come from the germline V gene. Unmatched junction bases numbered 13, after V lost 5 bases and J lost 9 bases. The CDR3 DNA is TGTGCCAGCAGCCGGGACAGCCTTTCCATGGGGCAGTACTTC. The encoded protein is CASSRDSLSMGQYF.

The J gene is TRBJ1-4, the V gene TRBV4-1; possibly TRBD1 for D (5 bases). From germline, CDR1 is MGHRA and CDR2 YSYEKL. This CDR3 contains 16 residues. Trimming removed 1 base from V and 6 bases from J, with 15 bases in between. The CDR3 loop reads CASSQGRGTVYEKLFF. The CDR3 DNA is TGCGCCAGCAGCCAAGGTCGGGGGACGGTTTATGAAAAACTGTTTTTT.

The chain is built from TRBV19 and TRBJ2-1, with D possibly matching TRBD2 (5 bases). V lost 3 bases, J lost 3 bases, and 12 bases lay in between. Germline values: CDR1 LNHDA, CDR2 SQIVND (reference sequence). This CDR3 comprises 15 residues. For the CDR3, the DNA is TGTGCCAGTAGTATTTCTAGCAGTCGCTACAATGAGCAGTTCTTC. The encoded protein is CASSISSSRYNEQFF.

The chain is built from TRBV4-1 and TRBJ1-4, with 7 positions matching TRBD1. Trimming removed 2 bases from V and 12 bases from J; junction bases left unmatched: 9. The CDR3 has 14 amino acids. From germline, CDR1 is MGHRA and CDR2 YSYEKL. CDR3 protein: CASSQSDRVRELFF. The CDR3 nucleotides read TGCGCCAGCAGCCAATCAGACAGGGTTCGGGAACTGTTTTTT.

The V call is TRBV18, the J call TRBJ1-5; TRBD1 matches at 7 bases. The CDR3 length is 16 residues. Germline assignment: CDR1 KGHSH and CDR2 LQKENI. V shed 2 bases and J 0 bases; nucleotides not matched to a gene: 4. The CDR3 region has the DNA TGTGCCAGCTCACCAGGACAGGTTAATAGCAATCAGCCCCAGCATTTT. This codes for CASSPGQVNSNQPQHF. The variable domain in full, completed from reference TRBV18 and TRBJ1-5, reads NAGVMQNPRHLVRRRGQEARLRCSPMKGHSHVYWYRQLPEEGLKFMVYLQKENIIDESGMPKERFSAEFPKEGPSILRIQQVVRGDSAAYFCASSPGQVNSNQPQHFGDGTRLSIL.

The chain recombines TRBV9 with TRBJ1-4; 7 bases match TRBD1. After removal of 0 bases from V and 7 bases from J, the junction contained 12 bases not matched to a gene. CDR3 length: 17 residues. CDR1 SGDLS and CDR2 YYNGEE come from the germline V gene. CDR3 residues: CASSVDTPGQDGEKLFF. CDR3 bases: TGTGCCAGCAGCGTAGACACCCCAGGACAGGATGGTGAAAAACTGTTTTTT. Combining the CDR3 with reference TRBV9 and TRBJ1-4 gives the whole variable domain DSGVTQTPKHLITATGQRVTLRCSPRSGDLSVYWYQQSLDQGLQFLIQYYNGEERAKGNILERFSAQQFPDLHSELNLSSLELGDSALYFCASSVDTPGQDGEKLFFGSGTQLSVL.

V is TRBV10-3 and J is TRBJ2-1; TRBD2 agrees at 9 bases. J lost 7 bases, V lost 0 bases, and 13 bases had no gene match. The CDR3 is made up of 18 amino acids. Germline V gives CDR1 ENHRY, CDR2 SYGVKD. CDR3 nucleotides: TGTGCCATCAGTGAGTCGAAGACTAGCGGTACCAAAGGGAATGAGCAGTTCTTC. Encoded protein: CAISESKTSGTKGNEQFF.

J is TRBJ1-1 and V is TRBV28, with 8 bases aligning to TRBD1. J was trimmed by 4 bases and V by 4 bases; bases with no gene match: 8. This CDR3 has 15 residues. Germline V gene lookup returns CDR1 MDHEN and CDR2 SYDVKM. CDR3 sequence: CASSSPTGGFTEAFF. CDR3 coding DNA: TGTGCCAGCAGTTCCCCTACAGGGGGTTTCACTGAAGCTTTCTTT.

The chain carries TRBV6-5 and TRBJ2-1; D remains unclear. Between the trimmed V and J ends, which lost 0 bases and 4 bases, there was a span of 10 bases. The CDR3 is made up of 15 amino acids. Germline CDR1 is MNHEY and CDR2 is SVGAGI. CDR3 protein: CASSYSREPYNEQFF. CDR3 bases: TGTGCCAGCAGTTACTCTCGAGAACCTTACAATGAGCAGTTCTTC.

CDR3 amino acids: CASSGQGFPTFF. CDR3 DNA: TGTGCCAGCTCGGGACAGGGCTTCCCCACTTTCTTT. This chain links TRBV18 with TRBJ1-1; 9 nucleotides match TRBD1. The CDR3 spans 12 residues. Trimming removed 6 bases from V and 12 bases from J; junction bases left unmatched: 8. Germline CDR1 reads KGHSH; CDR2 reads LQKENI.

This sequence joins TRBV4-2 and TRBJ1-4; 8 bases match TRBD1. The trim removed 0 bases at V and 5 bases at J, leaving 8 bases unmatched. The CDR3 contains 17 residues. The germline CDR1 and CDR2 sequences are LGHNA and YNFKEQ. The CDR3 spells CASSQDPATGENEKLFF. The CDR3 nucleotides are TGTGCCAGCAGCCAAGATCCTGCGACAGGGGAAAATGAAAAACTGTTTTTT.

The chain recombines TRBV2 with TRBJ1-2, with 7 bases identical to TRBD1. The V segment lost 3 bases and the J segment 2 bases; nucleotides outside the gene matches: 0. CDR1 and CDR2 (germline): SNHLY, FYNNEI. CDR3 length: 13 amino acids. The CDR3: CASSDRGNYGYTF. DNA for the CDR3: TGTGCCAGCAGTGACAGGGGGAACTATGGCTACACCTTC.

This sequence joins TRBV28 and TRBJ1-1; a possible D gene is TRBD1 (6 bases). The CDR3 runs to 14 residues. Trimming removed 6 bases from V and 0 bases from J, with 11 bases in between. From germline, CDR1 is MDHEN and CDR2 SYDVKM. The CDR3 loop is CASRYGQLNTEAFF. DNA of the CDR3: TGTGCCAGCAGGTATGGACAGTTGAACACTGAAGCTTTCTTT. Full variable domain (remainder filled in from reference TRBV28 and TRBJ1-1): DVKVTQSSRYLVKRTGEKVFLECVQDMDHENMFWYRQDPGLGLRLIYFSYDVKMKEKGDIPEGYSVSREKKERFSLILESASTNQTSMYLCASRYGQLNTEAFFGQGTRLTVV.

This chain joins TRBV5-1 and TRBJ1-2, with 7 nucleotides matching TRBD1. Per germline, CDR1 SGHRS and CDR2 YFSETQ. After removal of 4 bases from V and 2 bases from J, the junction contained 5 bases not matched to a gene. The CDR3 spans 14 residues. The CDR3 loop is CASSNGQANYGYTF. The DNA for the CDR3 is TGCGCCAGCAGCAACGGACAGGCCAACTATGGCTACACCTTC.

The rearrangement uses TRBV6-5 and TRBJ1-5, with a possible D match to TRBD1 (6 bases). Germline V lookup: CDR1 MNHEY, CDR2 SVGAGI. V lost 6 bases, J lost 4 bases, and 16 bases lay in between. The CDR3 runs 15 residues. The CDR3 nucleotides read TGTGCCAGCAGGACCTCGGACAGAACAAATCAGCCCCAGCATTTT. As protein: CASRTSDRTNQPQHF.

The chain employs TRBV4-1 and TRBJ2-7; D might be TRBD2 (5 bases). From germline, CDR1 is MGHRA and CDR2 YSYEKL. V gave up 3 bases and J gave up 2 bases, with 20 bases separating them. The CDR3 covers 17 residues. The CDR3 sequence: CASSHGPEAGATYEQYF. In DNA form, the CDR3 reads TGCGCCAGCAGCCACGGGCCGGAGGCAGGCGCTACCTACGAGCAGTACTTC.

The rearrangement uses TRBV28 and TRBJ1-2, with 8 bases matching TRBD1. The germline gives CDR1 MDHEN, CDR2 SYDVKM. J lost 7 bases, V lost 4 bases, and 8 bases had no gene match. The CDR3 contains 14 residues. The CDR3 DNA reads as TGTGCCAGCAGTTCCGACAGGGGTCTAAGTGGCTACACCTTC. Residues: CASSSDRGLSGYTF.

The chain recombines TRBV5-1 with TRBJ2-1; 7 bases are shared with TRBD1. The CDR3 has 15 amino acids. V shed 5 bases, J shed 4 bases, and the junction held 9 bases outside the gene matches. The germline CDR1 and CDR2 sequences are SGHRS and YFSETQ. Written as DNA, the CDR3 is TGCGCCAGCAGATCCGGGACAGAGACGTACAATGAGCAGTTCTTC. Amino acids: CASRSGTETYNEQFF.

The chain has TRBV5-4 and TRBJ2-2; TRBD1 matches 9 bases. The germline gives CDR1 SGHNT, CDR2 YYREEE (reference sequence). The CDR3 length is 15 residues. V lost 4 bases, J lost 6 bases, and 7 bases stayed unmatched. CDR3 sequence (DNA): TGTGCCAGCAGCCCGAGACAGGGGGGCTCCGGGGAGCTGTTTTTT. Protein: CASSPRQGGSGELFF.

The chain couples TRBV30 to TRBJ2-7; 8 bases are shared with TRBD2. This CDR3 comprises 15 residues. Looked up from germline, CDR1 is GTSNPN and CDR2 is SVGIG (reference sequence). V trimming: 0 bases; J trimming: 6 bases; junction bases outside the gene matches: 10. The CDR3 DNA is TGTGCCTGGAGTGTGTCAAGGGGACTAGGGGGCGAGCAGTACTTC. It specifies CAWSVSRGLGGEQYF.

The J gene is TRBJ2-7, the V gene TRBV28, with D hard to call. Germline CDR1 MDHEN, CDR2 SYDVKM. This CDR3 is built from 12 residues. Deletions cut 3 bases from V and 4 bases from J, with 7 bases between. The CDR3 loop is CASSFTLYEQYF. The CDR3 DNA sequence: TGTGCCAGCAGTTTTACCCTATACGAGCAGTACTTC.

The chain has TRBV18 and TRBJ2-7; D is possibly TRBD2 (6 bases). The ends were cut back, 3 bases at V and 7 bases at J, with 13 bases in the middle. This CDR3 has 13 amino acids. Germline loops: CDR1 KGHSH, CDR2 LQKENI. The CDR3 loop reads CASSPGGPGEQYF. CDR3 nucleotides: TGTGCCAGCTCACCGGGGGGACCTGGGGAGCAGTACTTC.

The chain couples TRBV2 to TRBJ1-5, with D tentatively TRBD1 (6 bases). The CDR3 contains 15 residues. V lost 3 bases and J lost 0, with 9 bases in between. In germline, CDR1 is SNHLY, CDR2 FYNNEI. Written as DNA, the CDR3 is TGTGCCAGCAGTGACCAGGGGTATAGCAATCAGCCCCAGCATTTT. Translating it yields CASSDQGYSNQPQHF.

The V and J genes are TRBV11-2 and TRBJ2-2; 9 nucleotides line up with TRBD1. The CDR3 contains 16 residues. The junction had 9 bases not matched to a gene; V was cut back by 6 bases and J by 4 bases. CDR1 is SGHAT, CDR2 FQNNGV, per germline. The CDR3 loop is CASRPNRGRSTGELFF. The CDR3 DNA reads TGTGCCAGCAGGCCGAACAGGGGGCGTAGCACCGGGGAGCTGTTTTTT.